The present T cell receptor (beta chain) was sequenced within a study of beta chain features in type 1 diabetes. Broader study findings: Using cDNA template may skew counts toward highly expressing activated cells.

Sequenced material consisted of expressed TCRB transcripts (all of the isolated RNA was reverse transcribed). Several million reads per sample on average were obtained from naive, central memory and regulatory T cell samples. Profiled with immunoSEQ multiplex PCR; TCRdb holds only in-frame clones, not every one. The sample lists about 620,000 clones; 15% to 19% were seen once. Notes on this clone: Its specificity is not known.

Averaging about 120 mL, one heparinised blood draw was given by each donor. V was cut by 4 bases and J by 2 bases, with 15 bases left in between. The CDR3 is 14 amino acids. Per germline, CDR1 SQVTM and CDR2 ANQGSEA. This sequence joins TRBV29-1 and TRBJ2-7; D ambiguous. Material: naive CD4+ T cells from blood. This sequence was found in a man aged 18 to 29 in good health. This chain's CDR3 is CSVGVKRSTYEQYF. Here the CDR3 DNA reads TGCAGCGTTGGGGTTAAAAGGTCTACCTACGAGCAGTACTTC.